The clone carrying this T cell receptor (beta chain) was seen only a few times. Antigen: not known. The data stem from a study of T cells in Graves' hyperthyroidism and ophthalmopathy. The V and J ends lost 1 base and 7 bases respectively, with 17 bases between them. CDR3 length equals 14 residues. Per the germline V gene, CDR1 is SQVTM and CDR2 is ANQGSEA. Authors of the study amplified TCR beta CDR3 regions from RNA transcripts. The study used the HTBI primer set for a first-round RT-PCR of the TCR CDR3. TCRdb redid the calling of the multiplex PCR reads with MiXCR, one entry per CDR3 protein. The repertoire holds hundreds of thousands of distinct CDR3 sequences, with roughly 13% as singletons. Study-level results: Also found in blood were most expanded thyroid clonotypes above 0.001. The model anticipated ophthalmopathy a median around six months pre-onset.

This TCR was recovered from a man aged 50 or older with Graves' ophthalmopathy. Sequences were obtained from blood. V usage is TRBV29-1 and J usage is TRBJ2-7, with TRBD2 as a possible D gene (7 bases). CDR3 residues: CSVEGVGGGWEQYF. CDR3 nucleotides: TGCAGCGTTGAAGGAGTAGGGGGGGGGTGGGAGCAGTACTTC.